The present T cell receptor beta chain was sequenced within a study of blood T cells in healthy people across ages. On the study more broadly: Researchers report that template switching captured about one barcoded beta molecule per two T cells. The study's findings and limits: Higher diversity, along with more naive CD4+ cells, distinguished long-lived donors from aged donors. Since the PBMCs were unsorted, naive and antigen-experienced cells could not be conclusively compared.

A second PCR, run for roughly 7 to 12 cycles, used a sample-barcoded 5' primer plus a J-beta primer mix. Researchers report that a template-switch adaptor with 12 random nucleotides tagged each cDNA molecule. MiXCR, applied by TCRdb to the 5' RACE reads, yields one record per CDR3 protein. The sample carries around 1,700,000 distinct CDR3 sequences, 28% recorded once. Concerning this clonotype: Its cognate antigen is unknown.

The sequenced sample consisted of blood. The TCR was taken from a woman aged 25 to 39 in good health.

The CDR3 region is CASSLTTGTAYGYTF. In DNA form, the CDR3 reads TGTGCCAGCAGTTTAACCACCGGGACAGCATATGGCTACACCTTC. The chain uses TRBV27 and TRBJ1-2; 7 bases match TRBD1. CDR3 length equals 15 residues. Per the germline V gene, CDR1 is MNHEY and CDR2 is SMNVEV (reference sequence). With V trimmed by 2 bases and J by 5 bases, 8 bases remained unmatched.